This T cell receptor (beta chain) was identified in a study of cytomegalovirus exposure and HLA in healthy donors. A multiplex PCR was run with 60 Vbeta primers and 13 Jbeta primers. Measured with immunoSEQ multiplex PCR; TCRdb has only the in-frame clones, and not every one. The sample gives 150,000 to 200,000 clones, about three quarters of which show up once; approximately 4.4% is in the top ten. This CDR3 has 16 amino acids. J gave up 0 bases and V 7 bases, and 9 bases lay outside the gene matches. CDR1 is SNHLY and CDR2 is FYNNEI in the germline V gene. The sample taken for sequencing was PBMCs. The rearrangement links TRBV2 to TRBJ1-1; 9 bases map to TRBD1. This TCR came from a man younger than 35 in good health and CMV-seropositive. This CDR3 is CASILRTGVMNTEAFF. The CDR3 DNA sequence: TGTGCCAGCATACTAAGGACAGGGGTAATGAACACTGAAGCTTTCTTT.